What follows describes a single T cell receptor (beta chain). The antigen is undetermined. Alongside a J-beta primer mix, a sample-barcoded 5' primer served in a second PCR lasting roughly 7 to 11 cycles. A template-switch adaptor containing 12 random nucleotides labeled each cDNA molecule. Each of the samples gave a minimum of 2.5 million paired-end reads that contained CDR3. MiXCR, applied by TCRdb to the 5' RACE reads, yields one record per CDR3 protein. The repertoire holds some 320,000 distinct CDR3 sequences, 25% to 30% seen once, with 29% in the top ten. The data are from a study of blood T cells in healthy people across ages. Whenever a sample was processed, at least 6.5 million PBMCs were isolated. General study points: Long-lived donors had more naive CD4+ cells and higher diversity than aged donors.

This sequence was found in a woman in her sixties or seventies in good health. The sequenced material came from blood.

The CDR3 loop is CASSPMSGAANTGELFF. In nucleotides, the CDR3 is TGTGCCAGCAGCCCTATGAGCGGGGCCGCGAACACCGGGGAGCTGTTTTTT. The rearrangement joins TRBV7-2 to TRBJ2-2; TRBD2 agrees at 7 bases. V dropped 5 bases and J dropped 0; count of bases not matched to a gene: 9. The germline CDR1 and CDR2 sequences are SGHTA and FQGNSA. This CDR3 has 17 amino acids.